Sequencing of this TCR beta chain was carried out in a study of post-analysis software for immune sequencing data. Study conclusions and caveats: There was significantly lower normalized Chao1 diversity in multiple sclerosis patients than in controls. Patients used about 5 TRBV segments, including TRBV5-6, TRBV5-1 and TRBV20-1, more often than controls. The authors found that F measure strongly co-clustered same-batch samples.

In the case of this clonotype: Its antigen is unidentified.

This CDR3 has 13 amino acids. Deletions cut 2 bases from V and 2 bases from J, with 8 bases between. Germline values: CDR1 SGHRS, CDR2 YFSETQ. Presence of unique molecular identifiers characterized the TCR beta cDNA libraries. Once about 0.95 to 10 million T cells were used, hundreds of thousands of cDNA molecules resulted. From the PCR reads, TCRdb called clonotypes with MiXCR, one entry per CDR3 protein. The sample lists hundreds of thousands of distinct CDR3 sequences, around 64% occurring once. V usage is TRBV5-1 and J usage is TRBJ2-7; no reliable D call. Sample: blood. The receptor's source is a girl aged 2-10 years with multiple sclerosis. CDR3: CASSFSIAYEQYF. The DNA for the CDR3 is TGCGCCAGCAGCTTCTCCATAGCCTACGAGCAGTACTTC.